One sample yielded the 19 T cell receptor beta chains listed below, sequenced in a study of T and B cells in COVID-19 patients. TRB was amplified from approximately 250-480 ng of blood genomic DNA. TRB rearrangements were amplified by multiplex PCR with BIOMED2 TRB-A/B primers. A single record per CDR3 protein comes from TCRdb applying MiXCR to the multiplex PCR reads. The repertoire holds roughly 6,900 distinct CDR3 sequences, with less than 35% as singletons. The sample consisted of blood. Receptors were obtained from a human donor who had recovered from COVID-19.

This clonotype was seen only a few times. This chain joins TRBV18 and TRBJ1-3; D might be TRBD1 (6 bases). Trimming shortened V by 4 bases and J by 1 base, and 17 bases separated the two germline ends. From germline, CDR1 is KGHSH and CDR2 LQKENI. The CDR3 totals 17 residues. The CDR3 loop is CASSLKVQGSSGNTIYF. CDR3 nucleotides: TGTGCCAGCTCACTCAAGGTACAGGGATCGTCTGGAAACACCATATATTTT.

J is TRBJ1-5 and V is TRBV12-3 or TRBV12-4, with 10 bases identical to TRBD1. The length of the CDR3 is 14 residues. Unmatched junction bases numbered 5, after V lost 6 bases and J lost 6 bases. CDR3 nucleotides: TGTGCCAGCAGGTCCGGGACAGGGGCTCAGCCCCAGCATTTT. It translates to CASRSGTGAQPQHF.

The chain couples TRBV7-2 to TRBJ2-1; TRBD1 agrees at 9 bases. The V gene's germline CDR1 is SGHTA and CDR2 FQGNSA. The CDR3 totals 14 residues. J lost 7 bases, V lost 4 bases, and 5 bases had no gene match. The CDR3 sequence is CASSWGGTGNEQFF. Here the CDR3 DNA reads TGTGCCAGCAGCTGGGGGGGGACAGGGAATGAGCAGTTCTTC.

Judged by abundance, this clonotype is medium-sized. The chain recombines TRBV29-1 with TRBJ2-3; D is uncertain. The germline CDR1 and CDR2 sequences are SQVTM and ANQGSEA. V shed 3 bases and J shed 4 bases, with 8 bases lying between them. The CDR3 sequence is 12 residues long. The CDR3 DNA sequence: TGCAGCGTTGAGACAACAGCAGATACGCAGTATTTT. Translated, it gives CSVETTADTQYF.

V gene TRBV19 combines with J gene TRBJ2-3, with 12 bases identical to TRBD2. Germline loops: CDR1 LNHDA, CDR2 SQIVND (reference sequence). J gave up 8 bases and V 5 bases, and 5 bases lay outside the gene matches. This CDR3 has 14 amino acids. The CDR3 DNA reads as TGTGCCAGTAGTCCTGCTAGCGGGGGGGCTACGCAGTATTTT. This gives the protein CASSPASGGATQYF.

This clonotype was detected a few times. V and J are TRBV6-2 or TRBV6-3 and TRBJ1-5; 7 nucleotides line up with TRBD1. V gave up 6 bases and J gave up 3 bases; unmatched junction bases: 5. Germline values: CDR1 MNHEY, CDR2 SVGEGT. The CDR3 is made up of 14 amino acids. The CDR3 reads CASSLDRTNQPQHF. CDR3 DNA sequence: TGTGCCAGCAGCCTGGACAGGACCAATCAGCCCCAGCATTTT.

This clonotype was seen only a few times. The chain couples TRBV6-1 to TRBJ1-1, with 9 bases lining up with TRBD1. The CDR3 sequence is 14 residues long. Unmatched junction bases numbered 6, after V lost 9 bases and J lost 1 base. Germline values: CDR1 MNHNS, CDR2 SASEGT. CDR3 bases: TGTGCCAGTCAGGACAGGGGTGCGAACACTGAAGCTTTCTTT. Amino acid sequence: CASQDRGANTEAFF.

V usage is TRBV6-1 and J usage is TRBJ1-2, with a weak D call TRBD1 (5 bases). Germline V gene lookup returns CDR1 MNHNS and CDR2 SASEGT. Trimming cost V 5 bases and J 8 bases, with 18 bases left between them. The CDR3 length is 14 residues. CDR3: CASSNPGRAEGYTF. The CDR3 DNA is TGTGCCAGCAGTAATCCTGGCAGGGCTGAAGGCTACACCTTC.

The chain links TRBV19 to TRBJ1-6; the match to TRBD1 covers 7 bases. Germline loops: CDR1 LNHDA, CDR2 SQIVND (reference sequence). V lost 5 bases, J lost 9 bases, and 10 bases stayed unmatched. The CDR3 totals 15 residues. CDR3 protein: CASSEGQTESSPLHF. CDR3 nucleotides: TGTGCCAGTAGTGAGGGACAGACTGAGAGTTCACCCCTCCACTTT.

In DNA form, the CDR3 reads TGTGCTAGTGGTCCGAGGGAGCCCCACGAGCAGTACGTC. This gives the protein CASGPREPHEQYV. V gene TRBV12-3 or TRBV12-4 combines with J gene TRBJ2-7, with D perhaps matching TRBD2 (5 bases). CDR3 length equals 13 residues.

This clonotype is medium-sized in the sample. The V gene is TRBV29-1, the J gene TRBJ2-1; TRBD1 or TRBD2 may be the D gene (5 bases each). From germline, CDR1 is SQVTM and CDR2 ANQGSEA. The CDR3 is made up of 14 amino acids. Trimming removed 7 bases at V and 0 bases at J, with 13 bases between. In DNA, the CDR3 is TGCAGCGGTGTGGGGGTTAGCTCCTACAATGAGCAGTTCTTC. Amino acids: CSGVGVSSYNEQFF.

V is TRBV12-3 or TRBV12-4 and J is TRBJ1-1; D is perhaps TRBD1 (6 bases). V was trimmed by 3 bases and J by 3 bases, leaving 8 bases between them. The CDR3 runs 13 residues. The CDR3 coding sequence is TGTGCCAGCAGTTTCAGGACAGACACTGAAGCTTTCTTT. Protein sequence: CASSFRTDTEAFF.

The J gene is TRBJ2-3, the V gene TRBV7-2; D is unclear. The V end was cut by 1 base, the J end by 0 bases, with 2 bases between. There are 13 residues in the CDR3. Germline-derived CDR1 and CDR2 are SGHTA and FQGNSA. The CDR3 DNA follows: TGTGCCAGCAGCTTAGTTAGCACAGATACGCAGTATTTT. This translates into CASSLVSTDTQYF.

The rearrangement uses TRBV6-5 and TRBJ2-3; 10 positions agree with TRBD2. Trimming removed 3 bases from V and 4 bases from J; junction bases left unmatched: 1. CDR1 and CDR2 from the germline V gene are MNHEY and SVGAGI. The CDR3 loop spans 14 amino acids. The DNA for the CDR3 is TGTGCCAGCAGTTATACTAGCGGGGCAGATACGCAGTATTTT. It yields the protein CASSYTSGADTQYF.

This clonotype has a handful of counts. The chain recombines TRBV18 with TRBJ1-5, with D uncertain. Per germline, CDR1 KGHSH and CDR2 LQKENI. Trimming removed 3 bases at V and 3 bases at J, with 12 bases between. The CDR3 is 15 residues long. DNA for the CDR3: TGTGCCAGCTCACCTTTAGGGCTCCCCAATCAGCCCCAGCATTTT. Encoded protein: CASSPLGLPNQPQHF.

This clonotype has more than one count but fewer than ten. The chain is built from TRBV5-4 and TRBJ1-2, with D unresolved. V was pared by 1 base and J by 6 bases, with 13 bases between. Germline-derived CDR1 and CDR2 are SGHNT and YYREEE (reference sequence). CDR3 length: 14 residues. The CDR3 loop is CASSLPSEVHGYTF. The CDR3 DNA sequence: TGTGCCAGCAGCTTGCCTTCGGAGGTTCATGGCTACACCTTC.

This clonotype showed up just a few times. V and J are TRBV20-1 and TRBJ2-5; D remains ambiguous. Germline loops: CDR1 DFQATT, CDR2 SNEGSKA (reference sequence). V gave up 7 bases and J gave up 1 base, with 7 bases separating them. The CDR3 loop spans 11 amino acids. Here the CDR3 reads CSGWVQETQYF. The DNA of the CDR3 is TGCAGTGGCTGGGTCCAAGAGACCCAGTACTTC.

The chain links TRBV10-3 to TRBJ1-6; D not certain. This CDR3 contains 16 residues. Trimming pared 4 bases from V and 5 bases from J, leaving 15 bases between. The germline gives CDR1 ENHRY, CDR2 SYGVKD. The CDR3 DNA is TGTGCCATCAGTGTAATGGAAAGCGGTAATAATTCACCCCTCCACTTT. Translated, it gives CAISVMESGNNSPLHF.

This clonotype was recorded a few times. The chain recombines TRBV5-1 with TRBJ1-2; 9 bases match TRBD1. This CDR3 has 16 residues. Trimming cost V 4 bases and J 8 bases; bases outside gene matches: 15. CDR1 SGHRS and CDR2 YFSETQ come from the germline V gene. CDR3 sequence reads: CASSPGGQQGARGYTF. The CDR3 DNA reads TGCGCCAGCAGCCCGGGGGGCCAACAGGGGGCGAGGGGCTACACCTTC.